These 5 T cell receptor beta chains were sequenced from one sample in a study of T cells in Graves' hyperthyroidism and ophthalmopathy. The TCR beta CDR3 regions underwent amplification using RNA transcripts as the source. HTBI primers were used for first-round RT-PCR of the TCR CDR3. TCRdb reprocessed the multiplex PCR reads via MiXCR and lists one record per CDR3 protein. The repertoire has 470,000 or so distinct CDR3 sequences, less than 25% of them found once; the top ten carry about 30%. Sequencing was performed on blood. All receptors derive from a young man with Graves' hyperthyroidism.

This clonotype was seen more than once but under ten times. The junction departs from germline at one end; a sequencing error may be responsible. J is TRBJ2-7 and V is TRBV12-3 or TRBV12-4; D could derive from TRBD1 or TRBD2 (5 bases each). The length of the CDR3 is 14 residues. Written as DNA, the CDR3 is TGTGCCAGCAGTCACCGGGGCAGAGTATACGATCAGTACTTC. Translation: CASSHRGRVYDQYF.

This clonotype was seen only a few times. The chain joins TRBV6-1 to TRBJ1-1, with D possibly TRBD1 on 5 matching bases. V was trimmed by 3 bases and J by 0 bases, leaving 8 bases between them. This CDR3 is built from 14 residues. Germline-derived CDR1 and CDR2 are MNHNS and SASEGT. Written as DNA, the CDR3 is TGTGCCAGCAGTGACGGACACCTGAACACTGAAGCTTTCTTT. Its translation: CASSDGHLNTEAFF.

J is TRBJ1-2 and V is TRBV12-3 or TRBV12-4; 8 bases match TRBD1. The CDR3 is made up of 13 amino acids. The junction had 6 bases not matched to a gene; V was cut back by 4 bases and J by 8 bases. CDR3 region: CASSSSTGEGYTF. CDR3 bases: TGTGCCAGCAGTTCCTCGACAGGGGAAGGCTACACCTTC.

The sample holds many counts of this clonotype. CDR3 sequence (DNA): TGTGCCAGCAGCCACCTCGGACAGAATCAGCCCCAGCATTTT. Its translation is CASSHLGQNQPQHF. V usage is TRBV3-1 and J usage is TRBJ1-5, with D possibly matching TRBD1 (6 bases). Germline lookup yields CDR1 LGHDT and CDR2 YNNKEL (reference sequence). Trimming took off 3 bases at V and 4 bases at J, with 10 bases between the two ends. The CDR3 has 14 residues.

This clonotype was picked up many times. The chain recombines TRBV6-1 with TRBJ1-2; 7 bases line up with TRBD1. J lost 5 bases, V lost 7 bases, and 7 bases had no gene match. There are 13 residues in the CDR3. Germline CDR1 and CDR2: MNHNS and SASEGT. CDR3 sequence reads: CASTQGQFYGYTF. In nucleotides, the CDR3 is TGTGCCAGCACCCAGGGACAGTTTTATGGCTACACCTTC.